Shown below are 23 T cell receptor beta chains from a single sample sequenced in a study of blood T cell repertoires in COVID-19. The table came from immunoSEQ multiplex PCR; TCRdb's copy has only in-frame clones and leaves some out. Here the sample spans about 190,000 clones, around 80% being singletons. Material: peripheral blood. The receptors originated from a man aged 25-40 years with active or convalescent COVID-19.

This rearrangement joins TRBV3-1 (or the pseudogene TRBV3-2) to TRBJ1-2; TRBD1 matches at 10 bases. V shed 6 bases and J 4 bases; nucleotides not matched to a gene: 5. In germline, CDR1 is LGHDT, CDR2 YNNKEL (reference sequence). There are 14 residues in the CDR3. The chain's CDR3 is CASRRQGAGYGYTF. As DNA, the CDR3 is TGTGCCAGCAGGCGACAGGGGGCGGGCTATGGCTACACCTTC.

This rearrangement joins TRBV6-2 or TRBV6-3 to TRBJ2-1, with a possible D match to TRBD1 (7 bases). Per germline, CDR1 MNHEY and CDR2 SVGEGT. The CDR3 sequence is 16 residues long. The V end lost 6 bases, the J end lost 9 bases, and 24 bases lay between the germline ends. The CDR3 loop reads CASSQRGGQERAEQFF. The CDR3, as DNA: TGTGCCAGCAGCCAAAGGGGAGGACAGGAGAGGGCTGAGCAGTTCTTC.

Only one count was recorded for this clone. The chain uses TRBV10-3 and TRBJ1-1; unclear D gene. The CDR3 contains 12 residues. In germline, CDR1 is ENHRY, CDR2 SYGVKD. V shed 10 bases and J shed 5 bases, with 14 bases lying between them. The CDR3 reads CATARVETEAFF. CDR3 DNA sequence: TGTGCCACCGCGAGGGTGGAGACTGAAGCTTTCTTT.

The chain has TRBV27 and TRBJ2-7; 9 nucleotides agree with TRBD1. Germline CDR1 is MNHEY and CDR2 is SMNVEV (reference sequence). This CDR3 region has 15 residues. V was clipped by 2 bases and J by 1 base; unmatched bases: 3. The CDR3 sequence: CASSLKDRGSYEQYF. CDR3 bases: TGTGCCAGCAGTTTAAAGGACAGGGGTTCCTACGAGCAGTACTTC.

The chain is built from TRBV11-3 and TRBJ2-4; 10 nucleotides match TRBD2. This CDR3 contains 15 residues. J gave up 7 bases and V 1 base, and 4 bases lay outside the gene matches. Germline CDR1 is SGHNT and CDR2 is YENEEA. The CDR3 coding sequence is TGTGCCAGCAGCTTAGGAGCGGGAGGGGGGAACATTCAGTACTTC. Translated, it gives CASSLGAGGGNIQYF.

The chain combines TRBV5-1 with TRBJ2-3, with D possibly TRBD1 on 5 matching bases. Germline lookup yields CDR1 SGHRS and CDR2 YFSETQ. This CDR3 has 17 residues. Trimming shortened V by 0 bases and J by 2 bases, and 16 bases separated the two germline ends. CDR3 coding DNA: TGCGCCAGCAGCTTGGCCCTAGGCAAGGGGCACACAGATACGCAGTATTTT. Its translation is CASSLALGKGHTDTQYF. Drawing the rest from reference TRBV5-1 and TRBJ2-3, the complete variable domain is KAGVTQTPRYLIKTRGQQVTLSCSPISGHRSVSWYQQTPGQGLQFLFEYFSETQRNKGNFPGRFSGRQFSNSRSEMNVSTLELGDSALYLCASSLALGKGHTDTQYFGPGTRLTVL.

The V call is TRBV6-4, the J call TRBJ2-1, with TRBD2 matching 9 bases. In germline, CDR1 is MRHNA, CDR2 SNTAGT. The J segment lost 9 bases and the V segment lost 6 bases, leaving 9 bases of the junction unmatched. This CDR3 region has 14 residues. DNA for the CDR3: TGTGCCAGCAGCTTTAGCGGGAGTTTAAGTGAGCAGTTCTTC. This translates into CASSFSGSLSEQFF.

This chain connects TRBV3-1 (or the pseudogene TRBV3-2) to TRBJ2-1; 10 bases agree with TRBD2. Losses at the gene ends were 4 bases for V and 4 bases for J; bases not matched to a gene: 7. This CDR3 contains 16 residues. Germline V CDR1 and CDR2: LGHDT, YNNKEL (reference sequence). The DNA of the CDR3 is TGTGCCAGCAGCCCACCCCGGACTAGCGGTTACAATGAGCAGTTCTTC. Translated: CASSPPRTSGYNEQFF.

There are a few counts of this clone. The rearrangement joins TRBV9 to TRBJ2-1, with D unresolved. Trimming shortened V by 0 bases and J by 2 bases, and 6 bases separated the two germline ends. Germline V gives CDR1 SGDLS, CDR2 YYNGEE. This CDR3 is built from 14 residues. The CDR3 protein is CASSVDVTYNEQFF. DNA for the CDR3: TGTGCCAGCAGCGTAGATGTAACCTACAATGAGCAGTTCTTC.

With respect to this clone: Germline and junction disagree at one end, which may indicate a read error. The chain uses TRBV7-7 and TRBJ2-1, with TRBD2 identical over 12 bases. Germline CDR1 reads SSHAT; CDR2 reads FNYEAQ (reference sequence). This CDR3 has 15 amino acids. CDR3 coding DNA: TGTGCTAGCAGCTTCGGACTAGCGGGATACAATGAGCAGTTCTTC. It codes for CASSFGLAGYNEQFF.

The rearrangement joins TRBV2 to TRBJ2-5, with D maybe TRBD1 (6 bases). Trimming shortened V by 8 bases and J by 1 base, and 17 bases separated the two germline ends. Germline assignment: CDR1 SNHLY and CDR2 FYNNEI. There are 15 residues in the CDR3. CDR3 nucleotide sequence: TGTGCCAGCGGTGGTCTAGAGACAGGCCAAGAGACCCAGTACTTC. Its translation is CASGGLETGQETQYF.

The V and J genes are TRBV29-1 and TRBJ1-1, with a tentative D call TRBD1 (5 bases). Per the germline V gene, CDR1 is SQVTM and CDR2 is ANQGSEA. V lost 3 bases, J lost 4 bases, and 12 bases lay in between. The CDR3 extends over 13 amino acids. The CDR3 here is CSVDRGIGTEAFF. DNA for the CDR3: TGCAGCGTTGATCGGGGGATTGGCACTGAAGCTTTCTTT.

The rearrangement links TRBV4-1 to TRBJ1-3; D not certain. Per germline, CDR1 MGHRA and CDR2 YSYEKL. The CDR3 sequence is 15 residues long. Trimming took 1 base from V and 0 from J, leaving 7 bases between them. In DNA form, the CDR3 reads TGCGCCAGCAGCCAAGGACAAAGCTCTGGAAACACCATATATTTT. This codes for CASSQGQSSGNTIYF.

The rearrangement uses TRBV15 and TRBJ2-1; 8 bases match TRBD2. This CDR3 has 17 residues. The germline gives CDR1 LNHNV, CDR2 YYDKDF (reference sequence). Unmatched junction bases numbered 6, after V lost 0 bases and J lost 2 bases. The DNA of the CDR3 is TGTGCCACCAGCAGAGATCGCGGGGGGATTACCTACAATGAGCAGTTCTTC. It yields the protein CATSRDRGGITYNEQFF.

The gene calls are TRBV7-3 and TRBJ1-1, with D possibly matching TRBD1 (6 bases). CDR1 and CDR2 (germline): SGHTA, FQGTGA. V lost 2 bases, J lost 6 bases, and 10 bases lay in between. This CDR3 region has 13 residues. The DNA for the CDR3 is TGTGCCAGCAGCTTATTTGGGGGCCCTGAAGCTTTCTTT. It translates to CASSLFGGPEAFF.

With respect to this clone: The sample carries other DNA sequences with the same CDR3. The genes are TRBV28 and TRBJ2-2; tentative D call: TRBD1 (5 bases). Trimming pared 8 bases from V and 1 base from J, leaving 11 bases between. This CDR3 has 14 amino acids. Germline V lookup: CDR1 MDHEN, CDR2 SYDVKM. CDR3 in amino acids: CASLQGVNTGELFF. The CDR3 nucleotides read TGTGCCAGCCTGCAAGGGGTGAACACCGGGGAGCTGTTTTTT.

The chain couples TRBV3-1 (or the pseudogene TRBV3-2) to TRBJ2-1; no clear D gene. Germline V gene sequence: CDR1 LGHDT, CDR2 YNNKEL (reference sequence). Trimming removed 1 base from V and 0 bases from J, with 7 bases in between. The CDR3 extends over 15 amino acids. The CDR3 loop reads CASSQGMSSYNEQFF. The CDR3 region has the DNA TGTGCCAGCAGCCAAGGAATGAGCTCCTACAATGAGCAGTTCTTC.

The J gene is TRBJ2-1, the V gene TRBV19, with 9 bases that match TRBD2. Trimming at V came to 7 bases and at J to 7 bases, leaving 20 bases not matched to a gene. Germline V gene lookup returns CDR1 LNHDA and CDR2 SQIVND (reference sequence). This CDR3 has 18 residues. CDR3 bases: TGTGCCAGTAAATCCATACCCGCCGGGGTAGCGGGAGTGAATGAGCAGTTCTTC. It specifies CASKSIPAGVAGVNEQFF.

V and J are TRBV10-3 and TRBJ2-1, with 10 bases that match TRBD2. The CDR3 length is 20 residues. V trimming: 3 bases; J trimming: 1 base; junction bases outside the gene matches: 15. Per the germline V gene, CDR1 is ENHRY and CDR2 is SYGVKD. CDR3 sequence reads: CAISDQPRLAGGRSYNEQFF. CDR3 nucleotides: TGTGCCATCAGTGACCAGCCGCGACTAGCGGGTGGAAGGTCCTACAATGAGCAGTTCTTC.

The genes are TRBV6-5 and TRBJ1-2, with D unclear. This CDR3 comprises 14 residues. CDR1 and CDR2 from the germline V gene are MNHEY and SVGAGI. V was shortened by 4 bases and J by 3 bases, with 12 bases between the two germline ends. CDR3 nucleotides: TGTGCCAGCAGTTCCCCCGGTACTGACTATGGCTACACCTTC. This encodes CASSSPGTDYGYTF.

The CDR3 loop reads CASSVTVSSYNEQFF. CDR3 coding DNA: TGTGCCAGTAGTGTGACAGTTAGCTCCTACAATGAGCAGTTCTTC. The chain carries TRBV19 and TRBJ2-1; maybe TRBD1 (5 bases). Germline CDR1 reads LNHDA; CDR2 reads SQIVND (reference sequence). The V end was cut by 5 bases, the J end by 0 bases, with 11 bases between. This CDR3 is 15 amino acids long. Full variable domain (rest looked up from reference TRBV19 and TRBJ2-1): DGGITQSPKYLFRKEGQNVTLSCEQNLNHDAMYWYRQDPGQGLRLIYYSQIVNDFQKGDIAEGYSVSREKKESFPLTVTSAQKNPTAFYLCASSVTVSSYNEQFFGPGTRLTVL.

The sample holds one count of this clone. The chain has TRBV9 and TRBJ1-1, with unresolved D. Between the trimmed V and J ends, which lost 4 bases and 1 base, there was a span of 11 bases. The germline CDR1 and CDR2 sequences are SGDLS and YYNGEE. There are 14 residues in the CDR3. In nucleotides, the CDR3 is TGTGCCAGCAGCCCCCGTACGGGGAACACTGAAGCTTTCTTT. As protein: CASSPRTGNTEAFF. Combining the CDR3 with reference TRBV9 and TRBJ1-1 gives the whole variable domain DSGVTQTPKHLITATGQRVTLRCSPRSGDLSVYWYQQSLDQGLQFLIQYYNGEERAKGNILERFSAQQFPDLHSELNLSSLELGDSALYFCASSPRTGNTEAFFGQGTRLTVV.

The chain links TRBV12-3 or TRBV12-4 to TRBJ2-5; D is uncertain. V was pared by 3 bases and J by 9 bases, with 11 bases between. This CDR3 has 12 residues. Written as DNA, the CDR3 is TGTGCCAGCAGTTTCCTCGAACGGGCCCAGTACTTC. It is translated as CASSFLERAQYF.